A selection of T cell receptor beta chains follows, all from one sample in a study of monozygotic twins with inflammatory bowel disease. Reanalyzing the 5' RACE reads, TCRdb keeps one entry per CDR3 protein, without DNA. The listing records 150,000 to 200,000 distinct CDR3 sequences. The sequenced sample was blood. The receptor set was obtained from a human donor with ulcerative colitis or Crohn's disease, or a healthy co-twin of an affected twin (not recorded which). CDR3s include the opening cysteine and the closing phenylalanine or tryptophan. The order of the fields is CDR3 length, J gene, V gene, CDR3 protein.

>13|TRBJ2-2|TRBV7-3
CASSLTENGELYF
>16|TRBJ2-5|TRBV5-1
CASSLLQGGGQETQYF
>13|TRBJ2-4|TRBV20-1
CSARPGVKNIQYF
>14|TRBJ2-7|TRBV10-3
CAISGILDPGKQYF
>14|TRBJ2-3|TRBV28
CASSTYPTSDTQYF
>16|TRBJ2-1|TRBV7-6
CASSLSLGDAANEQFF
>20|TRBJ2-6|TRBV2
CASSWTGKGDRGLGANVLTF
>16|TRBJ2-7|TRBV2
CASSEGATSGRYEQYF
>13|TRBJ1-4|TRBV7-2
CASSQGGAGKLFF
>15|TRBJ2-3|TRBV4-2
CASSRSGQITDTQYF
>18|TRBJ1-3|TRBV18
CASSPSSGGADSGNTIYF
>16|TRBJ2-7|TRBV15
CATSREGELLSYEQYF
>16|TRBJ2-7|TRBV7-2
CASSDPIFGGTYEQYF
>16|TRBJ2-1|TRBV7-9
CASSLLGTGGFNEQFF
>15|TRBJ2-4|TRBV4-3
CASSQDPGNKNIQYF
>17|TRBJ2-3|TRBV20-1
CSASPRLAGDYTDTQYF
>15|TRBJ1-1|TRBV19
CASSKTSGGGTEAFF
>18|TRBJ2-3|TRBV4-2
CASSQASAGSSSTDTQYF
>16|TRBJ1-5|TRBV20-1
CSARPYRATSNQPQHF
>15|TRBJ2-4|TRBV10-3
CAISERMDRGNMQYF
>12|TRBJ1-6|TRBV7-9
CASSLHNSPLHF
>16|TRBJ2-3|TRBV4-3
CASSQNLGRSTDTQYF
>21|TRBJ2-5|TRBV5-2
CASTLKALAGGRGLGQETQYF
>15|TRBJ2-5|TRBV7-2
CASSRQAGKEETQYF
>17|TRBJ1-5|TRBV19
CASSPGQFGRSDQPQHF
>16|TRBJ1-1|TRBV9
CASSIGGQNMNTEAFF
>17|TRBJ2-7|TRBV5-5
CASSLAGPGSPRYEQYF
>13|TRBJ2-2|TRBV29-1
CSVGWTNTGELFF
>18|TRBJ2-1|TRBV28
CASSLWLGPGGSYNEQFF
>14|TRBJ2-7|TRBV5-1
CASSLEGGYYEQYF
>13|TRBJ2-3|TRBV5-1
CASSITSTDTQYF
>15|TRBJ1-3|TRBV7-7
CASSSGVLGGNTIYF
>15|TRBJ1-5|TRBV19
CASSINREKGQPQHF
>15|TRBJ2-5|TRBV5-1
CASSPRTEFQETQYF
>13|TRBJ2-5|TRBV18
CASSRIRDETQYF